The 19 T cell receptor beta chains listed next were all sequenced from one sample in a study of blood T cell repertoires in COVID-19. Data came from immunoSEQ multiplex PCR; TCRdb stores just in-frame clones and leaves some out. The sample holds 330,000 or so clones, approximately 90% seen once. Specimen: peripheral blood. Receptors originate from a man between 25 and 39 years old with COVID-19, enrolled during active disease.

This chain uses TRBV27 with TRBJ1-1; no definite D call. Germline values: CDR1 MNHEY, CDR2 SMNVEV (reference sequence). V was pared by 1 base and J by 1 base, with 7 bases between. This CDR3 is 14 amino acids long. The CDR3 region is CASSLFEGNTEAFF. The CDR3 nucleotides read TGTGCCAGCAGTTTATTCGAGGGGAACACTGAAGCTTTCTTT.

This chain uses TRBV5-4 with TRBJ2-1; TRBD2 agrees at 8 bases. The germline V gene has CDR1 SGHNT and CDR2 YYREEE (reference sequence). V lost 0 bases to trimming and J lost 7 bases; unmatched junction nucleotides: 9. This CDR3 has 16 amino acids. DNA for the CDR3: TGTGCCAGCAGCTTGGCGGGGGGGACCGCTTGGAATGAGCAGTTCTTC. This sequence encodes CASSLAGGTAWNEQFF.

Points on this clone: This may be a read error: a much more frequent sequence differs by one nucleotide. Other DNA sequences in this sample translate to the same CDR3. The V call is TRBV9, the J call TRBJ1-1; 9 positions match TRBD1. V lost 4 bases to trimming and J lost 1 base; unmatched junction nucleotides: 5. CDR1 SGDLS and CDR2 YYNGEE come from the germline V gene. The CDR3 sequence is 15 residues long. The CDR3 bases are TGTGCCAGCAGCCCCCGACAGGGGGGGAACACTGAAGCTTTCTTT. It codes for CASSPRQGGNTEAFF.

J is TRBJ2-7 and V is TRBV5-4; D may be TRBD1 (6 bases). Trimming stripped 4 bases from V and 0 bases from J, with 14 bases between. The CDR3 is made up of 15 amino acids. Germline lookup yields CDR1 SGHNT and CDR2 YYREEE (reference sequence). The CDR3 loop reads CASSRGDTFSYEQYF. The CDR3 DNA reads TGTGCCAGCAGCCGAGGGGACACCTTCTCCTACGAGCAGTACTTC. Filled out from reference TRBV5-4 and TRBJ2-7, the complete variable domain reads ETGVTQSPTHLIKTRGQQVTLRCSSQSGHNTVSWYQQALGQGPQFIFQYYREEENGRGNFPPRFSGLQFPNYSSELNVNALELDDSALYLCASSRGDTFSYEQYFGPGTRLTVT.

V is TRBV6-5 and J is TRBJ1-2; D is unresolved. Germline V lookup: CDR1 MNHEY, CDR2 SVGAGI. The V gene lost 8 bases and the J gene lost 4 bases, with 11 bases spanning the gap. The CDR3 loop spans 12 amino acids. This CDR3 reads CASLPRAYGYTF. As DNA, the CDR3 is TGTGCCAGCCTACCTCGAGCCTATGGCTACACCTTC.

V is TRBV7-9 and J is TRBJ2-5, with D possibly matching TRBD1 (5 bases). The CDR3 contains 13 residues. Germline V gene data show CDR1 as SEHNR and CDR2 as FQNEAQ (reference sequence). V lost 4 bases, J lost 2 bases, and 8 bases lay in between. The CDR3, as DNA: TGTGCCAGCAGCTCCCAGGGTCAAGAGACCCAGTACTTC. This gives the protein CASSSQGQETQYF.

The rearrangement joins TRBV30 to TRBJ1-4, with D perhaps TRBD1 (6 bases). Germline values: CDR1 GTSNPN, CDR2 SVGIG (reference sequence). This CDR3 spans 14 amino acids. V was cut by 7 bases and J by 6 bases, with 18 bases left in between. In nucleotides, the CDR3 is TGTGCCTTCAGGAGTTGGGACACGGATGAAAAACTGTTTTTT. It encodes CAFRSWDTDEKLFF.

CDR3 nucleotide sequence: TGCGCCAGCAGCCAAGGGTTAGCGAGTAGTAGGGCAGATACGCAGTATTTT. Translated, it gives CASSQGLASSRADTQYF. The chain recombines TRBV4-3 with TRBJ2-3; maybe TRBD2 (5 bases). This CDR3 comprises 17 residues. Germline loops: CDR1 LGHNA, CDR2 YSLEER. V shed 1 base and J shed 4 bases, with 18 bases lying between them.

This clone was found a few times. The CDR3 protein is CASSPSGRLNEQFF. Here the CDR3 DNA reads TGTGCCAGCAGCCCGAGCGGGAGGTTAAATGAGCAGTTCTTC. The rearrangement links TRBV5-5 to TRBJ2-1, with TRBD2 matching over 9 bases. The CDR3 contains 14 residues. The J segment lost 7 bases and the V segment lost 4 bases, leaving 6 bases of the junction unmatched. Germline CDR1 reads SGHKS; CDR2 reads YYEKEE (reference sequence).

The gene calls are TRBV11-1 and TRBJ1-1; TRBD1 might be the D (5 bases). The ends were cut back, 3 bases at V and 5 bases at J, with 13 bases in the middle. The CDR3 sequence is 14 residues long. The V gene's germline CDR1 is SGHAT and CDR2 FQDESV (reference sequence). Written as DNA, the CDR3 is TGTGCCAGCAGCTTGATTTACCAGGGAACTGAAGCTTTCTTT. It yields the protein CASSLIYQGTEAFF. The variable domain in full, completed from reference TRBV11-1 and TRBJ1-1, reads EAEVAQSPRYKITEKSQAVAFWCDPISGHATLYWYRQILGQGPELLVQFQDESVVDDSQLPKDRFSAERLKGVDSTLKIQPAELGDSAMYLCASSLIYQGTEAFFGQGTRLTVV.

This clone was found a few times. The chain is built from TRBV19 and TRBJ1-3; no firm D call. Germline CDR1 and CDR2: LNHDA and SQIVND (reference sequence). Trimming took off 3 bases at V and 4 bases at J, with 16 bases between the two ends. CDR3 length equals 16 residues. The CDR3 DNA is TGTGCCAGTAGTATCTATGCGGACGCGGGAGGAAACACCATATATTTT. It specifies CASSIYADAGGNTIYF.

CDR3 bases: TGTGCCTGGAAACAAGGACAGACTCCTGGCGAGCAGTACTTC. Translation: CAWKQGQTPGEQYF. The rearrangement uses TRBV30 and TRBJ2-7; perhaps TRBD1 as D (6 bases). CDR3 length equals 14 residues. Deletions cut 4 bases from V and 6 bases from J, with 19 bases between. CDR1 and CDR2 (germline): GTSNPN, SVGIG (reference sequence).

Remarks on this clone: One end of the junction is discordant with germline, which a read error may explain. This rearrangement joins TRBV11-2 to TRBJ1-1; D is perhaps TRBD1 (5 bases). Germline V gene sequence: CDR1 SGHAT, CDR2 FQNNGV. The CDR3 length is 16 residues. This CDR3 reads CAGSLVRALMNTEAFF. The DNA of the CDR3 is TGTGCCGGCAGCTTAGTCAGGGCCCTCATGAACACTGAAGCTTTCTTT.

The DNA of the CDR3 is TGTGCCAGCAGCACGGGCGCAGGGTCCTACAATGAGCAGTTCTTC. It translates to CASSTGAGSYNEQFF. The genes are TRBV5-6 and TRBJ2-1, with a possible D match to TRBD1 (5 bases). The CDR3 length is 15 residues. V was shortened by 4 bases and J by 1 base, with 12 bases between the two germline ends. CDR1 is SGHDT and CDR2 is YYEEEE in the germline V gene.

The gene calls are TRBV6-2 or TRBV6-3 and TRBJ2-4, with D uncertain. This CDR3 region has 15 residues. Germline CDR1 and CDR2: MNHEY and SVGEGT. Trimming cost V 6 bases and J 0 bases, with 12 bases left between them. The CDR3 coding sequence is TGTGCCAGCAGCTTCCCTTCCTTAGCCAAAAACATTCAGTACTTC. Protein product: CASSFPSLAKNIQYF.

On this clone: An end of the junction does not agree with germline; a read error may underlie this. This sequence joins TRBV6-2 or TRBV6-3 and TRBJ2-1; 8 nucleotides match TRBD2. This CDR3 has 13 residues. Germline loops: CDR1 MNHEY, CDR2 SVGEGT. CDR3 nucleotide sequence: TGTGCCAGCAGTTACGGCCTCGGGGGGGCCCGGGTCTTC. It translates to CASSYGLGGARVF.

The rearrangement joins TRBV18 to TRBJ1-5; 8 nucleotides match TRBD1. CDR1 KGHSH and CDR2 LQKENI come from the germline V gene. The CDR3 is 15 amino acids. Germline trimming cut 5 bases from V and 2 bases from J; bases unmatched to any gene: 5. The CDR3 sequence: CASSAGQEGNQPQHF. CDR3 nucleotides: TGTGCCAGCTCAGCGGGACAGGAGGGCAATCAGCCCCAGCATTTT. The variable domain in full, with the rest retrieved from reference TRBV18 and TRBJ1-5, is NAGVMQNPRHLVRRRGQEARLRCSPMKGHSHVYWYRQLPEEGLKFMVYLQKENIIDESGMPKERFSAEFPKEGPSILRIQQVVRGDSAAYFCASSAGQEGNQPQHFGDGTRLSIL.

The rearrangement uses TRBV7-2 and TRBJ1-1, with a possible D match to TRBD1 (5 bases). Germline V gene lookup returns CDR1 SGHTA and CDR2 FQGNSA. V lost 2 bases to trimming and J lost 11 bases, with 15 bases between them. This CDR3 contains 13 residues. In DNA form, the CDR3 reads TGTGCCAGCAGCTTAAACGGGGGACTTGGGGCTTTCTTT. It translates to CASSLNGGLGAFF.

The J gene is TRBJ2-2, the V gene TRBV24-1, with TRBD1 as a possible D gene (6 bases). The CDR3 has 16 residues. The V gene lost 0 bases and the J gene lost 0 bases, with 7 bases spanning the gap. Germline CDR1 reads KGHDR; CDR2 reads SFDVKD. The CDR3 DNA reads as TGTGCCACCAGTGATTTGGCAGGGGCGAACACCGGGGAGCTGTTTTTT. Residues: CATSDLAGANTGELFF.